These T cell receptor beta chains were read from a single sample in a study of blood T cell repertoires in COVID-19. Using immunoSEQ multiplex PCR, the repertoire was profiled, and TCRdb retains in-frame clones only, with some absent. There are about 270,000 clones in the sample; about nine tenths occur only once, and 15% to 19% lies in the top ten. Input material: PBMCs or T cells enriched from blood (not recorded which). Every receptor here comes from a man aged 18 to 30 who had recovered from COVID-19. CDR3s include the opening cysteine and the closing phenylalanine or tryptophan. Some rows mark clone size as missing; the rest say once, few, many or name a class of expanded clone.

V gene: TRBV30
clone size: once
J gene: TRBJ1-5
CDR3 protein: CAWSPSGRNQPQHF

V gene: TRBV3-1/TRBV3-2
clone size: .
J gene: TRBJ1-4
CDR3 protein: CASSLRQGTVEKLFF

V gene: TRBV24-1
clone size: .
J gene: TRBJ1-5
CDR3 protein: CATSDQREVQPQHF

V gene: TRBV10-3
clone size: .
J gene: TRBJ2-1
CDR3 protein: CAIRSAGQGPGEQFF

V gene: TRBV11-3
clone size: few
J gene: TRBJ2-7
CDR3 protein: CASSARGEQYF

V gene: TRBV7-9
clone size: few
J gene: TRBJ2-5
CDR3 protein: CASSLALARQETQYF

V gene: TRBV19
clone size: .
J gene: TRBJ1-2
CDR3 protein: CASSIPGTAFNYGYTF

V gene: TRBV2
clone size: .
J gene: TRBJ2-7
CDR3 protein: CASGSSGSYEQYF

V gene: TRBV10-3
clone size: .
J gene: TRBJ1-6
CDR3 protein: CAISLDWGGENSPLHF

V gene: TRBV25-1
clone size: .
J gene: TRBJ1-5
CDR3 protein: CASSGGQGNSNQPQHF